The 3 T cell receptor beta chains in this list originate from one sample, sequenced in a study of T cell repertoires in cytomegalovirus infection. TCRdb re-derived calls from the reads in MiXCR, one entry per CDR3 protein. Of about 740,000 distinct CDR3 sequences in the sample, 35% were seen once. The sample taken for sequencing was PBMCs. These receptor sequences come from a human donor in good health (CMV status not recorded). Some clones in this sample may be carry-over from other donors' samples.

This clonotype came up a few times. V is TRBV6-1 and J is TRBJ2-7, with D perhaps being TRBD1 or TRBD2 (5 bases each). There are 13 residues in the CDR3. Germline V gene lookup returns CDR1 MNHNS and CDR2 SASEGT. Trimming left V 10 bases short and J 0 bases short, with 13 bases between. The DNA for the CDR3 is TGTGCCACACATAGGGACGGCTCCTACGAGCAGTACTTC. It translates to CATHRDGSYEQYF.

The chain is built from TRBV19 and TRBJ1-1; 12 nucleotides agree with TRBD1. This CDR3 has 18 amino acids. The trim removed 8 bases at V and 1 base at J, leaving 14 bases unmatched. The germline V gene encodes CDR1 LNHDA and CDR2 SQIVND (reference sequence). Here the CDR3 DNA reads TGTGCCAGTGACGACCCCAGGGACAGGGGGCGAAAGAACACTGAAGCTTTCTTT. Amino acids: CASDDPRDRGRKNTEAFF.

Turning to this clonotype: This could be a read error, since a much larger clone is one nucleotide away. This chain uses TRBV7-2 with TRBJ1-4; D is undetermined. Germline CDR1 and CDR2: SGHTA and FQGNSA. Trimming shortened V by 3 bases and J by 3 bases, and 14 bases separated the two germline ends. The CDR3 has 16 amino acids. In nucleotides, the CDR3 is TGTGCCAGCAGCTTCTCGAGGGTACCGGCTAATGAAAAACTGTTTTTT. This codes for CASSFSRVPANEKLFF.